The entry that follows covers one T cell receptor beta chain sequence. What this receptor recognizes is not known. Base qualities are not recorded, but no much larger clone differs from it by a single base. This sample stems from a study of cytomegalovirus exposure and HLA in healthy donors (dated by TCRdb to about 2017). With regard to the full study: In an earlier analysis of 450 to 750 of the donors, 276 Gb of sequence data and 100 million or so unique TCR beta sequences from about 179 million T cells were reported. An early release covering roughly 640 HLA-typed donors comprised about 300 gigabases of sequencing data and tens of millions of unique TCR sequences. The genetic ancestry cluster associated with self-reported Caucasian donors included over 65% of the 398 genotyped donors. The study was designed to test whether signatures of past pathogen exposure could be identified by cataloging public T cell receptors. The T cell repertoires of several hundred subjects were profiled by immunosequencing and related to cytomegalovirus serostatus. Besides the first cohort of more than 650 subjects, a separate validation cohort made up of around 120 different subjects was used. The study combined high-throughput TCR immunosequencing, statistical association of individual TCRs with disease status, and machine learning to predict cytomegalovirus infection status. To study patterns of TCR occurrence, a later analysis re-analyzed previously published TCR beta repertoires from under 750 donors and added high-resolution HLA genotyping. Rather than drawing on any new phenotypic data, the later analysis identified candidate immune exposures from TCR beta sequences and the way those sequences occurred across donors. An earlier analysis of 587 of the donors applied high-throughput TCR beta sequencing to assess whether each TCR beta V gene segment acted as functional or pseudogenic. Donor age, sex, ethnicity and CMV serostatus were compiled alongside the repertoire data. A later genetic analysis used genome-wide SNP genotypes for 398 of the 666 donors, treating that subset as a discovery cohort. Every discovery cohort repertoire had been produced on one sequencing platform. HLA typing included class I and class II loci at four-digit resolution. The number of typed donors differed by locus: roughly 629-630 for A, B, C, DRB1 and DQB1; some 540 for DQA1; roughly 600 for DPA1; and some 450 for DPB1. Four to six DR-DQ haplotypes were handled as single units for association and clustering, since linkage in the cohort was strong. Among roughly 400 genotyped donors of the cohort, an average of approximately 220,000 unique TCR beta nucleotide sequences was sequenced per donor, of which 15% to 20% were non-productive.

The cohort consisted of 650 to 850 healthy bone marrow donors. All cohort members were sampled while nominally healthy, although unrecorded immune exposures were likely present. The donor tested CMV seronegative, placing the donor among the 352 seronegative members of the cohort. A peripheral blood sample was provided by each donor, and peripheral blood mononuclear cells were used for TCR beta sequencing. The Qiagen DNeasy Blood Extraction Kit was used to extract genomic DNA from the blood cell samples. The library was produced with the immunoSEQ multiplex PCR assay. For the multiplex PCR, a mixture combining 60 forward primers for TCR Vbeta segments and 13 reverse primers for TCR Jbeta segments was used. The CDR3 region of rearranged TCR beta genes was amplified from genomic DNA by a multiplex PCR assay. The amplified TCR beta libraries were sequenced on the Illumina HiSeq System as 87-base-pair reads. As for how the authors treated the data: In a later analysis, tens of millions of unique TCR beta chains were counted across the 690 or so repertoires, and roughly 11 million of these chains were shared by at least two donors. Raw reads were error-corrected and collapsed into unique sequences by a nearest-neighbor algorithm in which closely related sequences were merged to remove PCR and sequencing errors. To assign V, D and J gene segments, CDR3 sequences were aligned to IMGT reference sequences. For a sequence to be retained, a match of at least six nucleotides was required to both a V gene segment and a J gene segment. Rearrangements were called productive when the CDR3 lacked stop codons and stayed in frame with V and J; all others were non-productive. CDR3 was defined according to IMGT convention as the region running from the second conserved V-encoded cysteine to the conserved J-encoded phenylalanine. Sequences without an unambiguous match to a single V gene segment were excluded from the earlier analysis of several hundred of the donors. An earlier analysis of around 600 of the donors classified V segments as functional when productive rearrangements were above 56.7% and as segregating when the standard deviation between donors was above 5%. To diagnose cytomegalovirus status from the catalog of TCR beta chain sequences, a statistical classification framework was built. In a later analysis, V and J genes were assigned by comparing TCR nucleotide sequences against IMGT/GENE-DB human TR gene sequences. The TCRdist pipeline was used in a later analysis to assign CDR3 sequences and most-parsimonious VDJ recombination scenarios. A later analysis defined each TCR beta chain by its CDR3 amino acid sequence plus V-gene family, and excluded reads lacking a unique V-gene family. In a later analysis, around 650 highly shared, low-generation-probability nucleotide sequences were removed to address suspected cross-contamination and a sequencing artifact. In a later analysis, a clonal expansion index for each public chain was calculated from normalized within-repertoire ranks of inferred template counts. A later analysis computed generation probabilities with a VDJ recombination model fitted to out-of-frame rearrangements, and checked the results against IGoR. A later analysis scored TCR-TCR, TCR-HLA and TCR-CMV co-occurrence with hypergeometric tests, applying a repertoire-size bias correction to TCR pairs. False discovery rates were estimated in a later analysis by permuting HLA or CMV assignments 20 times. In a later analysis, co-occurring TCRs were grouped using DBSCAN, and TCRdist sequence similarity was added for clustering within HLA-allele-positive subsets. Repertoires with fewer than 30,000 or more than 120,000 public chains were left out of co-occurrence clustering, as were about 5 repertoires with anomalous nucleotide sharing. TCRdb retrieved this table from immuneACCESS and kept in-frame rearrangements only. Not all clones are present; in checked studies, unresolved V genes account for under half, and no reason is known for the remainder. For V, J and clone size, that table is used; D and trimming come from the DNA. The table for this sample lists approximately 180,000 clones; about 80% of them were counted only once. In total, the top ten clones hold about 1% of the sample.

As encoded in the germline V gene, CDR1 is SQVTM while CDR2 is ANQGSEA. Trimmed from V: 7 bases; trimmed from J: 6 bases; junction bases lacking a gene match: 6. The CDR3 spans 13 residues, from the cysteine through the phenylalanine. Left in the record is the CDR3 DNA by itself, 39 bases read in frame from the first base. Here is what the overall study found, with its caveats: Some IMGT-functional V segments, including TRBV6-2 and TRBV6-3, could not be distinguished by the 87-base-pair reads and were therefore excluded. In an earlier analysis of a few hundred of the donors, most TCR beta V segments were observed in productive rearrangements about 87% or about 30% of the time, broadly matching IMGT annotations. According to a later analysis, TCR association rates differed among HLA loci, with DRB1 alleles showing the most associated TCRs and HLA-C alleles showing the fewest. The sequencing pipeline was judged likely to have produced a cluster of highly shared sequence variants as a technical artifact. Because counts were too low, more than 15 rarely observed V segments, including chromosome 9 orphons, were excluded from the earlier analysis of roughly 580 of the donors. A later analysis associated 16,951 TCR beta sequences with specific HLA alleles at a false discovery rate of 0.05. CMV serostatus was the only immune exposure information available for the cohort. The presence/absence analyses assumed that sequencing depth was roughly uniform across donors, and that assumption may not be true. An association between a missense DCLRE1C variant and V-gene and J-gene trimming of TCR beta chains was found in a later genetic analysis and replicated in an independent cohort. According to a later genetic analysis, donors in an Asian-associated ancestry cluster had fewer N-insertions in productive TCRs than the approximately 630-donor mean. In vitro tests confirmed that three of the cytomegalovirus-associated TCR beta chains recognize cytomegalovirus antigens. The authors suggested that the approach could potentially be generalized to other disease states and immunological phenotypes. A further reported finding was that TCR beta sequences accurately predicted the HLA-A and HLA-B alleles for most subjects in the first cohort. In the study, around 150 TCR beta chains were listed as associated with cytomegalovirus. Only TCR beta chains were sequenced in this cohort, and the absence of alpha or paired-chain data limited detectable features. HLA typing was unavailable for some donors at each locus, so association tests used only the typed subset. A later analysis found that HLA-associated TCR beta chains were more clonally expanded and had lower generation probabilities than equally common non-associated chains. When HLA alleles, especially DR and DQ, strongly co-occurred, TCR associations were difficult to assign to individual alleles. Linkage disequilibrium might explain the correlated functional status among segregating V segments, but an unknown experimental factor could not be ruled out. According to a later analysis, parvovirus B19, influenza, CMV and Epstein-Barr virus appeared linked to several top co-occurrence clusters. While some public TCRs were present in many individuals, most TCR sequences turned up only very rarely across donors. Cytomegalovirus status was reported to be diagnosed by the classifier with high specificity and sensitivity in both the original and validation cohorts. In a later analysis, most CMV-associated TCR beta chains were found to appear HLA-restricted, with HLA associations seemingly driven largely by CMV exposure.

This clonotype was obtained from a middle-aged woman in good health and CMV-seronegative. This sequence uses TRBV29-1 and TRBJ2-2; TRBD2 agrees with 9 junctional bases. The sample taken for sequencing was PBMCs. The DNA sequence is TGCAGCGGTGAGGGACTAGCACCCGGGGAGCTGTTTTTT. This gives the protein CSGEGLAPGELFF.